This TCR beta chain was obtained from a study of fetal regulatory T cell absence and autoimmunity. Study context: IPEX patients had exocrine pancreas autoimmunity without clinical diabetes.

Regarding the study as a whole: TRB gene family usage was broadly similar in cord blood and pancreas. In IPEX syndrome, oligoclonal enrichment was read as supporting prenatal antigen-driven autoimmunity in the pancreas. Pancreas TCRs were oligoclonally enriched versus cord blood, some clones over 80-fold.

Comment on this clone: The antigen is not known.

The CDR3 has 14 residues. Trimming removed 10 bases at V and 2 bases at J, with 14 bases between. Germline lookup yields CDR1 ENHRY and CDR2 SYGVKD. Using immunoSEQ multiplex PCR, the repertoire was profiled, and TCRdb retains in-frame clones only, with some absent. The sample lists 85,000 to 100,000 clones; approximately 75% were seen once. The clonotype comes from a male donor with IPEX syndrome. Sequencing used pancreas tissue. The chain employs TRBV10-3 and TRBJ2-2, with D possibly called TRBD1 or TRBD2 (5 bases each). The CDR3 DNA is TGTGCCACCGACCCGGGGCGAAACACCGGGGAGCTGTTTTTT. Translation: CATDPGRNTGELFF.